The rows below give T cell receptor beta chains drawn from one sample of a study of post-analysis software for immune sequencing data. MiXCR, applied by TCRdb to the PCR reads, yields one record per CDR3 protein. The sample consists of some 260,000 distinct CDR3 sequences, 30% to 45% of them appearing once. Input material: blood. Receptors were obtained from a girl between 5 and 17 years old with multiple sclerosis. CDR3s include the opening cysteine and the closing phenylalanine or tryptophan. Each record gives: V gene, D gene, clone size, J gene, CDR3 DNA, CDR3 protein. A D gene is named only where the DNA matches it firmly. Part of the rows lack a size; the others show once, few, many or a class for expanded clones.

v_call: TRBV5-1; d_call: TRBD2; clone_size: -; j_call: TRBJ2-1; cdr3_nt: TGCGCCAGCAGCTTTAGCGGGACCTCCTACAATGAGCAGTTCTTC; cdr3_aa: CASSFSGTSYNEQFF
v_call: TRBV7-2; d_call: -; clone_size: -; j_call: TRBJ2-3; cdr3_nt: TGTGCCAGCAGCCTCCGGGAGTTCACAGATACGCAGTATTTT; cdr3_aa: CASSLREFTDTQYF
v_call: TRBV11-2; d_call: -; clone_size: -; j_call: TRBJ1-4; cdr3_nt: TGTGCCAGCACTCCCGAGTTAGCTAATGAAAAACTGTTTTTT; cdr3_aa: CASTPELANEKLFF
v_call: TRBV5-1; d_call: TRBD1; clone_size: many; j_call: TRBJ1-1; cdr3_nt: TGCGCCAGCAGCTTTCAGGGGGTACAGACTGAAGCTTTCTTT; cdr3_aa: CASSFQGVQTEAFF
v_call: TRBV5-1; d_call: -; clone_size: many; j_call: TRBJ1-1; cdr3_nt: TGCGCCAGCAGCCCCCAAACGGGGGGAGAAGCTTTCTTT; cdr3_aa: CASSPQTGGEAFF
v_call: TRBV12-3/TRBV12-4; d_call: TRBD2; clone_size: many; j_call: TRBJ2-3; cdr3_nt: TGTGCCAGCAGTTTATATGCGGGAGTTACCACAGATACGCAGTATTTT; cdr3_aa: CASSLYAGVTTDTQYF
v_call: TRBV6-4; d_call: -; clone_size: -; j_call: TRBJ1-5; cdr3_nt: TGTGCCAGCAGTGACCCCGACAATCTTAATCAGCCCCAGCATTTT; cdr3_aa: CASSDPDNLNQPQHF
v_call: TRBV7-8; d_call: -; clone_size: many; j_call: TRBJ2-6; cdr3_nt: TGTGCCAGCAGCTTACGAGGGGGGCTCTCTGGGGCCAACGTCCTGACTTTC; cdr3_aa: CASSLRGGLSGANVLTF
v_call: TRBV12-3/TRBV12-4; d_call: TRBD2; clone_size: few; j_call: TRBJ2-3; cdr3_nt: TGTGCCAGCAGTTCTCCTCGGACTAGCGGGCTGATCGCAGATGCGCAGTATTTT; cdr3_aa: CASSSPRTSGLIADAQYF
v_call: TRBV28; d_call: -; clone_size: -; j_call: TRBJ1-1; cdr3_nt: TGTGCCAGCAGCTTCTCAAAAACTGAAGCTTTCTTT; cdr3_aa: CASSFSKTEAFF
v_call: TRBV27; d_call: TRBD1; clone_size: few; j_call: TRBJ2-2; cdr3_nt: TGTGCCAGCAGTTTATCACAGGGGGGTGCCGGGGAGCTGTTTTTT; cdr3_aa: CASSLSQGGAGELFF
v_call: TRBV6-2/TRBV6-3; d_call: TRBD2; clone_size: -; j_call: TRBJ2-3; cdr3_nt: TGTGCCAGCAGTTACCCTCCTGGCGGGGGTAGCACAGATACGCAGTATTTT; cdr3_aa: CASSYPPGGGSTDTQYF
v_call: TRBV7-2; d_call: -; clone_size: -; j_call: TRBJ2-5; cdr3_nt: TGTGCCAGCAGCTTAGATATTGGGGAAGAGACCCAGTACTTC; cdr3_aa: CASSLDIGEETQYF
v_call: TRBV21-1; d_call: -; clone_size: -; j_call: TRBJ1-5; cdr3_nt: TGTGCCAGCAGCATCGCCAGCGGGACACAGAATAGCAATCAGCCCCAGCATTTT; cdr3_aa: CASSIASGTQNSNQPQHF
v_call: TRBV18; d_call: -; clone_size: -; j_call: TRBJ2-4; cdr3_nt: TGTGCCAGCTCACCACCTCACAGGGCCGCAGAAAACATTCAGTACTTC; cdr3_aa: CASSPPHRAAENIQYF
v_call: TRBV10-3; d_call: -; clone_size: -; j_call: TRBJ1-4; cdr3_nt: TGTGCCATCAGTGAGCTAACAGGGAAAGGTGAAAAACTGTTTTTT; cdr3_aa: CAISELTGKGEKLFF
v_call: TRBV3-1; d_call: TRBD2; clone_size: few; j_call: TRBJ2-1; cdr3_nt: TGTGCCAGCAGCCAAGTTAGCGGGGCCTACAATGAGCAGTTCTTC; cdr3_aa: CASSQVSGAYNEQFF
v_call: TRBV12-3/TRBV12-4; d_call: -; clone_size: few; j_call: TRBJ2-3; cdr3_nt: TGTGCCAGCAGTTTACCACCTAAAGATACGCAGTATTTT; cdr3_aa: CASSLPPKDTQYF
v_call: TRBV5-1; d_call: -; clone_size: many; j_call: TRBJ2-3; cdr3_nt: TGCGCCAGCAGCCGGGACCCGTCGGATACGCAGTATTTT; cdr3_aa: CASSRDPSDTQYF
v_call: TRBV5-6; d_call: TRBD2; clone_size: few; j_call: TRBJ2-1; cdr3_nt: TGTGCCAGCAGCTGGGAGGGACTAGCGAATAATGAGCAGTTCTTC; cdr3_aa: CASSWEGLANNEQFF
v_call: TRBV6-4; d_call: TRBD2; clone_size: -; j_call: TRBJ2-1; cdr3_nt: TGTACCAGCAGTGACTCTAGCGGGGGGGCCAATGAGCGGTTCTTC; cdr3_aa: CTSSDSSGGANERFF
v_call: TRBV29-1; d_call: TRBD1; clone_size: -; j_call: TRBJ2-7; cdr3_nt: TGCAGCGTAACCGGGACAGGGATCTACGAGCAGTACTTC; cdr3_aa: CSVTGTGIYEQYF
v_call: TRBV6-2/TRBV6-3; d_call: -; clone_size: -; j_call: TRBJ2-7; cdr3_nt: TGTGCCAGCAGTTACGGACACCCGTCCTACGAGCAGTACTTC; cdr3_aa: CASSYGHPSYEQYF
v_call: TRBV7-3; d_call: -; clone_size: -; j_call: TRBJ1-1; cdr3_nt: TGTGCCAGCAAGGTACAGGGTAGGCTTCGGAACACTGAAGCTTTCTTT; cdr3_aa: CASKVQGRLRNTEAFF
v_call: TRBV5-1; d_call: -; clone_size: many; j_call: TRBJ2-5; cdr3_nt: -; cdr3_aa: CASRFGPGGKETQYF
v_call: TRBV20-1; d_call: -; clone_size: few; j_call: TRBJ2-7; cdr3_nt: TGCAGTGCCCAGACCAGCGGCTCCTACAATGAGCAGTACTTC; cdr3_aa: CSAQTSGSYNEQYF
v_call: TRBV4-1; d_call: -; clone_size: many; j_call: TRBJ1-1; cdr3_nt: TGCGCCAGCAGCTTCCGACAGGAAGACACTGAAGCTTTCTTT; cdr3_aa: CASSFRQEDTEAFF
v_call: TRBV12-3/TRBV12-4; d_call: -; clone_size: -; j_call: TRBJ1-6; cdr3_nt: TGTGCCAGCAGTTTATTGGGACCTAGAAATAATTCACCCCTCCACTTT; cdr3_aa: CASSLLGPRNNSPLHF
v_call: TRBV5-1; d_call: -; clone_size: -; j_call: TRBJ2-5; cdr3_nt: TGCGCCAGCAGCTTGATCGTAGAAGAGACCCAGTACTTC; cdr3_aa: CASSLIVEETQYF
v_call: TRBV20-1; d_call: -; clone_size: -; j_call: TRBJ2-3; cdr3_nt: TGCAGTGCTAGAGAGGCGAGCACAGATACGCAGTATTTT; cdr3_aa: CSAREASTDTQYF
v_call: TRBV20-1; d_call: -; clone_size: many; j_call: TRBJ2-7; cdr3_nt: TGCAGTGCCAGGTCCCTCCGGGGCTACGAGCAGTACTTC; cdr3_aa: CSARSLRGYEQYF
v_call: TRBV29-1; d_call: TRBD1; clone_size: many; j_call: TRBJ2-4; cdr3_nt: TGCAGCGCCGGGACAGGGGGCACGGGCATTCAGTACTTC; cdr3_aa: CSAGTGGTGIQYF